The 31 T cell receptor beta chains below were found in one sample sequenced in a study of beta chain features in type 1 diabetes. Since all of the isolated RNA was reverse transcribed, expressed TCRB transcripts were what got sequenced. Profiling relied on immunoSEQ multiplex PCR, and the TCRdb table lists in-frame clones only, not all of them. The sample yields approximately 60,000 clones, 52% seen once. Antigens for these TCRs are unknown. Study results and caveats: TCRB CDR3s were moderately but significantly shorter in Type 1 diabetes patients in all four CD4+ subsets.

Material for sequencing was Tregs from blood. The receptor set was obtained from a woman in her 40s with type 1 diabetes.

This clone was observed a few times. This rearrangement joins TRBV5-6 to TRBJ2-1; 9 bases line up with TRBD1. The CDR3 consists of 16 residues. Germline trimming cut 3 bases from V and 6 bases from J; bases unmatched to any gene: 10. Germline V gene data show CDR1 as SGHDT and CDR2 as YYEEEE. The CDR3 region is CASSWDRDRVRNEQFF. CDR3 nucleotides: TGTGCCAGCAGCTGGGACCGGGACAGGGTCCGCAATGAGCAGTTCTTC.

This chain uses TRBV6-5 with TRBJ1-5, with 7 bases identical to TRBD1. Unmatched junction bases numbered 6, after V lost 8 bases and J lost 5 bases. Germline V CDR1 and CDR2: MNHEY, SVGAGI. The CDR3 totals 13 residues. The CDR3 here is CASLDRPYQPQHF. In DNA form, the CDR3 reads TGTGCCAGCTTGGACAGGCCTTATCAGCCCCAGCATTTT.

This chain joins TRBV15 and TRBJ1-6; no clear D gene. With 0 bases removed from V and 12 bases from J, the gap between germline ends came to 9 bases. The germline CDR1 and CDR2 sequences are LNHNV and YYDKDF (reference sequence). The CDR3 is made up of 13 amino acids. CDR3 sequence: CATSRDSEEPLHF. The CDR3 nucleotides read TGTGCCACCAGCAGAGATTCAGAAGAACCCCTCCACTTT.

The J gene is TRBJ1-2, the V gene TRBV7-9, with TRBD1 identical over 8 bases. J gave up 6 bases and V 4 bases, and 10 bases lay outside the gene matches. CDR1 SEHNR and CDR2 FQNEAQ come from the germline V gene (reference sequence). This CDR3 spans 15 amino acids. CDR3 sequence (DNA): TGTGCCAGCAGCTCTTACCCGACAGGGGACCATGGCTACACCTTC. This gives the protein CASSSYPTGDHGYTF.

The gene calls are TRBV5-1 and TRBJ2-7; D not resolved. The V gene lost 4 bases and the J gene lost 1 base, with 6 bases spanning the gap. The CDR3 spans 12 residues. Germline lookup yields CDR1 SGHRS and CDR2 YFSETQ. The CDR3 region has the DNA TGCGCCAGCAGCCCCAATTCCTACGAGCAGTACTTC. The encoded protein is CASSPNSYEQYF.

This clone was found once. V gene TRBV28 combines with J gene TRBJ2-7; D is uncertain. Per germline, CDR1 MDHEN and CDR2 SYDVKM. The CDR3 has 12 amino acids. V lost 4 bases, J lost 3 bases, and 7 bases lay in between. CDR3: CASSSEIYEQYF. DNA of the CDR3: TGTGCCAGCAGTTCCGAGATCTACGAGCAGTACTTC.

This clone was detected only a few times. The chain couples TRBV7-3 to TRBJ2-5, with no clear D. The CDR3 totals 13 residues. The germline gives CDR1 SGHTA, CDR2 FQGTGA. V shed 3 bases and J shed 2 bases, with 7 bases lying between them. CDR3 in amino acids: CASSLARQETQYF. CDR3 DNA sequence: TGTGCCAGCAGCTTGGCCCGTCAAGAGACCCAGTACTTC.

This clone appeared a few times. The chain couples TRBV15 to TRBJ2-1; possible D gene TRBD1, 6 bases. The CDR3 is 14 amino acids. V gave up 0 bases and J gave up 14 bases, with 17 bases separating them. Germline V gives CDR1 LNHNV, CDR2 YYDKDF (reference sequence). CDR3 amino acids: CATSRDPSQGAEFF. In DNA form, the CDR3 reads TGTGCCACCAGCAGAGACCCCTCACAGGGAGCGGAGTTCTTC.

This clone came up a few times. This rearrangement joins TRBV19 to TRBJ1-2; no definite D call. This CDR3 contains 12 residues. Trimming pared 5 bases from V and 6 bases from J, leaving 10 bases between. The germline gives CDR1 LNHDA, CDR2 SQIVND (reference sequence). CDR3 in amino acids: CASSSRSDGYTF. The CDR3 DNA follows: TGTGCCAGTAGTTCAAGGAGCGATGGCTACACCTTC. Supplemented by reference TRBV19 and TRBJ1-2, the full variable domain reads DGGITQSPKYLFRKEGQNVTLSCEQNLNHDAMYWYRQDPGQGLRLIYYSQIVNDFQKGDIAEGYSVSREKKESFPLTVTSAQKNPTAFYLCASSSRSDGYTFGSGTRLTVV.

The chain is built from TRBV7-2 and TRBJ2-3; no firm D call. V was shortened by 0 bases and J by 4 bases, with 5 bases between the two germline ends. CDR1 is SGHTA and CDR2 is FQGNSA in the germline V gene. This CDR3 contains 13 residues. DNA for the CDR3: TGTGCCAGCAGCTTAGCGTTCGCAGATACGCAGTATTTT. As protein: CASSLAFADTQYF.

This clone appeared a few times. The chain couples TRBV5-6 to TRBJ1-5, with D possibly being TRBD1 (6 bases). The V end lost 1 base, the J end lost 7 bases, and 18 bases lay between the germline ends. The V gene's germline CDR1 is SGHDT and CDR2 YYEEEE. The CDR3 has 16 amino acids. The CDR3 reads CASSLLGRGPGQPQHF. DNA for the CDR3: TGTGCCAGCAGCTTGTTAGGCAGGGGCCCGGGACAGCCCCAGCATTTT. The full variable domain, rest sourced from reference TRBV5-6 and TRBJ1-5, is DAGVTQSPTHLIKTRGQQVTLRCSPKSGHDTVSWYQQALGQGPQFIFQYYEEEERQRGNFPDRFSGHQFPNYSSELNVNALLLGDSALYLCASSLLGRGPGQPQHFGDGTRLSIL.

As regards this clone: One end of the junction does not line up with germline, which may come from a read error. The rearrangement joins TRBV6-1 to TRBJ1-2; 10 bases agree with TRBD1. The CDR3 runs 15 residues. Germline V CDR1 and CDR2: MNHNS, SASEGT. The chain's CDR3 is CASSEAGTGVYGYTF. DNA for the CDR3: TGTGCCAGCAGCGAAGCAGGGACAGGGGTCTATGGCTACACCTTC.

The CDR3 loop is CASSLAGQGPTGELFF. CDR3 bases: TGTGCCAGCAGCTTGGCGGGACAGGGTCCTACCGGGGAGCTGTTTTTT. V is TRBV5-4 and J is TRBJ2-2; 9 bases are a match to TRBD1. The CDR3 length is 16 residues. V lost 0 bases to trimming and J lost 5 bases; unmatched junction nucleotides: 5. Germline assignment: CDR1 SGHNT and CDR2 YYREEE (reference sequence).

This clone has more than one count but fewer than ten. The CDR3 is CASSPDSGANVLTF. The CDR3 DNA reads as TGTGCCAGCAGCCCAGACTCTGGGGCCAACGTCCTGACTTTC. The chain is built from TRBV5-6 and TRBJ2-6, with unresolved D. Germline CDR1 and CDR2: SGHDT and YYEEEE. Trimming removed 4 bases from V and 0 bases from J, with 5 bases in between. This CDR3 region has 14 residues.

V gene TRBV13 combines with J gene TRBJ1-2; a possible D gene is TRBD1 (5 bases). The CDR3 runs 14 residues. V was shortened by 6 bases and J by 2 bases, with 13 bases between the two germline ends. CDR1 is PRHDT, CDR2 FYEKMQ, per germline (reference sequence). The CDR3 here is CASRGGVFNYGYTF. For the CDR3, the DNA is TGTGCCAGCAGGGGGGGGGTATTCAACTATGGCTACACCTTC.

V and J are TRBV5-6 and TRBJ2-5; TRBD1 matches 9 bases. The length of the CDR3 is 15 residues. With V trimmed by 1 base and J by 5 bases, 6 bases remained unmatched. CDR1 and CDR2 from the germline V gene are SGHDT and YYEEEE. The CDR3 spells CASSLRTGGAETQYF. The DNA for the CDR3 is TGTGCCAGCAGCTTGCGAACAGGGGGCGCGGAGACCCAGTACTTC.

V and J are TRBV9 and TRBJ2-6; 7 nucleotides agree with TRBD2. The CDR3 is made up of 16 amino acids. J gave up 2 bases and V 4 bases, and 6 bases lay outside the gene matches. Germline CDR1 reads SGDLS; CDR2 reads YYNGEE. In DNA form, the CDR3 reads TGTGCCAGCAGCCTCGGGGGGATGACTGGGGCCAACGTCCTGACTTTC. It encodes CASSLGGMTGANVLTF.

V and J are TRBV27 and TRBJ1-2; no clear D gene. The V end lost 6 bases, the J end lost 4 bases, and 15 bases lay between the germline ends. This CDR3 has 14 residues. Germline loops: CDR1 MNHEY, CDR2 SMNVEV (reference sequence). The CDR3: CASSPSVPGYGYTF. The CDR3 DNA is TGTGCCAGCAGCCCGAGTGTGCCCGGCTATGGCTACACCTTC.

This chain joins TRBV25-1 and TRBJ2-5, with D possibly matching TRBD1 (6 bases). CDR1 is MGHDK, CDR2 SYGVNS, per germline. The CDR3 runs 16 residues. V was trimmed by 6 bases and J by 5 bases, leaving 22 bases between them. Written as DNA, the CDR3 is TGTGCCAGCAGGCGTTTAACAGGGAAGGGAGTGGAGACCCAGTACTTC. Translation gives CASRRLTGKGVETQYF.

This clone was counted once. The genes are TRBV6-5 and TRBJ1-6; 7 bases are shared with TRBD1. The V and J ends lost 5 bases and 17 bases, in that order; junction bases with no gene match: 6. The germline CDR1 and CDR2 sequences are MNHEY and SVGAGI. This CDR3 is 11 amino acids long. CDR3 sequence reads: CASSQRGTVHF. The CDR3, as DNA: TGTGCCAGCAGTCAAAGAGGGACAGTCCACTTT.

This rearrangement joins TRBV7-2 to TRBJ1-1, with D perhaps TRBD1 (6 bases). The V end was cut by 3 bases, the J end by 4 bases, with 12 bases between. The germline V gene encodes CDR1 SGHTA and CDR2 FQGNSA. This CDR3 region has 14 residues. The CDR3 DNA follows: TGTGCCAGCAGCTTTGGGGGCCGGACCACTGAAGCTTTCTTT. This translates into CASSFGGRTTEAFF.

This clone was seen a handful of times. This chain joins TRBV28 and TRBJ1-3; no clear D gene. CDR1 and CDR2 from the germline V gene are MDHEN and SYDVKM. The V gene lost 1 base and the J gene lost 0 bases, with 10 bases spanning the gap. The CDR3 sequence is 16 residues long. Here the CDR3 DNA reads TGTGCCAGCAGTTTATCAGGACTATCCTCTGGAAACACCATATATTTT. This codes for CASSLSGLSSGNTIYF.

The chain employs TRBV15 and TRBJ2-1; 8 bases agree with TRBD2. CDR1 is LNHNV, CDR2 YYDKDF, per germline (reference sequence). V shed 3 bases and J 15 bases; nucleotides not matched to a gene: 7. This CDR3 region has 12 residues. DNA for the CDR3: TGTGCCACCAGCAGCTCCCGGGGGGGCCTGTTCTTC. It translates to CATSSSRGGLFF.

The chain recombines TRBV9 with TRBJ2-7, with 8 nucleotides matching TRBD1. CDR1 and CDR2 from the germline V gene are SGDLS and YYNGEE. Losses at the gene ends were 0 bases for V and 5 bases for J; bases not matched to a gene: 7. The CDR3 consists of 15 residues. The CDR3 spells CASSVGGDRLNEQYF. The CDR3 nucleotides read TGTGCCAGCAGCGTAGGTGGGGACAGGTTAAACGAGCAGTACTTC.

This chain links TRBV6-5 with TRBJ1-2; tentative D call: TRBD1 (6 bases). Germline values: CDR1 MNHEY, CDR2 SVGAGI. Trimming removed 5 bases from V and 1 base from J, with 14 bases in between. There are 15 residues in the CDR3. CDR3 sequence: CASSRTDLLNYGYTF. DNA for the CDR3: TGTGCCAGCAGTCGGACAGATCTCCTTAACTATGGCTACACCTTC.

This clone was recorded a few times. This chain uses TRBV5-1 with TRBJ2-2; D is possibly TRBD2 (5 bases). Trimming took off 0 bases at V and 6 bases at J, with 15 bases between the two ends. The CDR3 covers 16 residues. CDR1 is SGHRS and CDR2 is YFSETQ in the germline V gene. The CDR3 DNA reads TGCGCCAGCAGCTTGGTTCCACAAGGAGGTCCCGGGGAGCTGTTTTTT. Its translation is CASSLVPQGGPGELFF.

This clone appeared a few times. V is TRBV5-8 and J is TRBJ2-2; D not resolved. V lost 7 bases, J lost 2 bases, and 9 bases lay in between. The CDR3 is 13 residues long. Germline V gene lookup returns CDR1 SGHTS and CDR2 YDEGEE. CDR3 amino acids: CASSLTNTGELFF. Written as DNA, the CDR3 is TGTGCCAGCTCCCTGACAAACACCGGGGAGCTGTTTTTT.

V and J are TRBV9 and TRBJ1-1; 11 nucleotides align to TRBD1. This CDR3 is 19 amino acids long. Looked up from germline, CDR1 is SGDLS and CDR2 is YYNGEE. With V trimmed by 0 bases and J by 4 bases, 14 bases remained unmatched. The CDR3 loop reads CASSVGGQGASMKGTEAFF. CDR3 bases: TGTGCCAGCAGCGTAGGAGGACAGGGGGCCTCGATGAAGGGCACTGAAGCTTTCTTT.

The CDR3 bases are TGTGCCAGCAGCTTAATAGGCGTAACGAATTGGGGACAGCAAGAGACCCAGTACTTC. Encoded protein: CASSLIGVTNWGQQETQYF. V usage is TRBV7-8 and J usage is TRBJ2-5; 7 bases fit TRBD1. With 2 bases clipped from V and 2 bases from J, the junction kept 17 bases outside the gene matches. Germline assignment: CDR1 SGHVS and CDR2 FQNEAQ. The CDR3 has 19 amino acids.

This chain links TRBV5-1 with TRBJ1-1, with a tentative D call TRBD1 (5 bases). Germline V gene lookup returns CDR1 SGHRS and CDR2 YFSETQ. The V end was cut by 4 bases, the J end by 7 bases, with 17 bases between. The CDR3 has 14 amino acids. Here the CDR3 reads CASSSQTADFEAFF. The CDR3 DNA follows: TGCGCCAGCAGCAGCCAGACAGCCGATTTTGAAGCTTTCTTT.

The chain joins TRBV9 to TRBJ2-4; TRBD1 might be the D (6 bases). V dropped 0 bases and J dropped 0 bases, with 13 bases sitting between them. Per the germline V gene, CDR1 is SGDLS and CDR2 is YYNGEE. This CDR3 has 17 amino acids. The CDR3 loop reads CASSVAPGGLAKNIQYF. The CDR3 DNA is TGTGCCAGCAGCGTAGCCCCTGGGGGCCTAGCCAAAAACATTCAGTACTTC.